The clone carrying this T cell receptor beta chain appeared once. This entry is derived from a study of blood T cells in healthy people across ages. It was with a sample-barcoded 5' primer and a J-beta primer mix that a second PCR of about 6 to 12 cycles was run. Using its own MiXCR run on the 5' RACE reads, TCRdb lists one record per CDR3 protein. The sample includes roughly 1,500,000 distinct CDR3 sequences, approximately 38% of them seen just once. Per germline, CDR1 DFQATT and CDR2 SNEGSKA (reference sequence). V lost 5 bases to trimming and J lost 0 bases, with 13 bases between them. This CDR3 comprises 14 residues.

Sequenced input: blood. The chain has TRBV20-1 and TRBJ1-1, with D possibly matching TRBD1 (5 bases). This clonotype was obtained from a woman younger than 30 in good health. The CDR3 DNA follows: TGCAGTGCTTCCCCCGGGGCACTGAACACTGAAGCTTTCTTT. The encoded protein is CSASPGALNTEAFF.